This T cell receptor beta chain was recorded in a study of blood T cell repertoires in COVID-19. At the level of the study: Collection of acute and convalescent COVID-19 samples took place in the United States, Italy and Spain. T cells, B-cell-depleted T cells, or PBMCs provided the cDNA or gDNA that served as material.

Per the original data handling: The assay estimated nucleated cells by amplifying reference gene primers. Assay used: immunoSEQ multiplex PCR; TCRdb lists only in-frame clones, some missing. V, J and clone size derive from that table, while D and trimming were established from the DNA sequence. The table lists 650,000 to 800,000 clones, approximately 90% of them singletons. The germline V and J ends were trimmed by 5 bases and 3 bases, with 10 bases remaining between them. The CDR3 has 13 residues. Germline V gene lookup returns CDR1 MGHRA and CDR2 YSYEKL. V and J are TRBV4-1 and TRBJ1-2, with D possibly TRBD1 on 6 matching bases. This TCR was recovered from a young woman with acute or convalescent COVID-19. The sequencing sample was made of peripheral blood. As DNA, the CDR3 is TGCGCCAGCAGCAAACAGGGAGACTATGGCTACACCTTC. It is translated as CASSKQGDYGYTF.